The 29 T cell receptor beta chains presented below share a single source sample, sequenced in a study of blood T cell repertoires in COVID-19 (TCRdb year 2020). The library was built by means of the immunoSEQ multiplex PCR assay. Held by TCRdb, this immuneACCESS table contains in-frame sequences only and omits some clones. Under half of the omission traces to an unresolved V gene where checked; the cause of the rest is unknown. This sample lists about 73,000 clones; 75% to 90% were detected once. 2.5% of the sample goes to the ten largest clones. The sequencing sample was made of peripheral blood. The receptors were gathered from a man at least 80 years old with active or convalescent COVID-19.

The chain couples TRBV6-6 to TRBJ2-1, with TRBD2 identical over 8 bases. Germline trimming cut 2 bases from V and 6 bases from J; bases unmatched to any gene: 6. The germline V gene encodes CDR1 MNHNY and CDR2 SVGAGI (reference sequence). There are 15 residues in the CDR3. The CDR3 is CASSYNGGALNEQFF. CDR3 nucleotide sequence: TGTGCCAGCAGTTACAACGGGGGGGCGCTCAATGAGCAGTTCTTC.

This chain connects TRBV20-1 to TRBJ2-6, with 7 bases that match TRBD1. The CDR3 contains 15 residues. The germline V gene has CDR1 DFQATT and CDR2 SNEGSKA (reference sequence). V dropped 3 bases and J dropped 1; count of bases not matched to a gene: 3. CDR3 DNA sequence: TGCAGTGCTAGTAAACAGGGGTCTGGGGCCAACGTCCTGACTTTC. Amino acids: CSASKQGSGANVLTF.

V and J are TRBV6-5 and TRBJ1-5; 9 positions agree with TRBD1. Germline CDR1 MNHEY, CDR2 SVGAGI. This CDR3 has 15 amino acids. V was pared by 6 bases and J by 11 bases, with 14 bases of the junction left unmatched. Here the CDR3 DNA reads TGTGCCAGCAGCGAGGACAGGGGCCCTCGCTCAGCCCAGCATTTT. Protein sequence: CASSEDRGPRSAQHF.

The J gene is TRBJ2-5, the V gene TRBV29-1, with TRBD2 as a possible D gene (6 bases). The CDR3 consists of 14 residues. CDR1 SQVTM and CDR2 ANQGSEA come from the germline V gene. V was cut by 4 bases and J by 2 bases, with 14 bases left in between. CDR3: CSVGIGRDQETQYF. As DNA, the CDR3 is TGCAGCGTTGGCATCGGGAGAGATCAAGAGACCCAGTACTTC.

This clone appeared a single time. The chain joins TRBV5-1 to TRBJ1-1, with 7 bases aligning to TRBD1. Germline CDR1 and CDR2: SGHRS and YFSETQ. This CDR3 comprises 13 residues. The junction had 5 bases not matched to a gene; V was cut back by 4 bases and J by 5 bases. The CDR3 here is CASSLDRDTEAFF. CDR3 nucleotide sequence: TGCGCCAGCAGCCTCGACAGGGATACTGAAGCTTTCTTT.

The V call is TRBV7-9, the J call TRBJ2-1; no firm D call. CDR1 and CDR2 from the germline V gene are SEHNR and FQNEAQ (reference sequence). The CDR3 runs to 14 residues. The V end was cut by 5 bases, the J end by 8 bases, with 16 bases between. DNA of the CDR3: TGTGCCAGCAGCCTGTTGGAATACTATCATGAGCAGTTCTTC. Translation gives CASSLLEYYHEQFF.

The chain has TRBV18 and TRBJ2-3; 8 bases are shared with TRBD2. Germline values: CDR1 KGHSH, CDR2 LQKENI. The CDR3 totals 15 residues. Trimming took 5 bases from V and 2 from J; bases not matched to a gene: 6. This chain's CDR3 is CASSSGLENTDTQYF. The CDR3 nucleotides are TGTGCCAGCTCATCGGGACTAGAGAACACAGATACGCAGTATTTT.

The chain has TRBV5-8 and TRBJ2-5; 10 positions agree with TRBD2. Germline V CDR1 and CDR2: SGHTS, YDEGEE. J was trimmed by 7 bases and V by 2 bases; bases with no gene match: 14. This CDR3 comprises 17 residues. The CDR3 sequence is CASSFYGLAEVRGTQYF. As DNA, the CDR3 is TGTGCCAGCAGCTTCTACGGACTAGCGGAGGTTAGGGGGACCCAGTACTTC. The full variable domain, completed using reference TRBV5-8 and TRBJ2-5, is EAGVTQSPTHLIKTRGQQATLRCSPISGHTSVYWYQQALGLGLQFLLWYDEGEERNRGNFPPRFSGRQFPNYSSELNVNALELEDSALYLCASSFYGLAEVRGTQYFGPGTRLLVL.

DNA of the CDR3: TGTGCCAGCAGTTTATCGTGGCGGGGTAACTATGGCTACACCTTC. Translation gives CASSLSWRGNYGYTF. The chain uses TRBV27 and TRBJ1-2; D gene ambiguous. V was trimmed by 0 bases and J by 1 base, leaving 9 bases between them. From germline, CDR1 is MNHEY and CDR2 SMNVEV (reference sequence). This CDR3 contains 15 residues.

The chain links TRBV5-4 to TRBJ2-1, with TRBD2 matching 8 bases. CDR1 is SGHNT, CDR2 YYREEE, per germline (reference sequence). The CDR3 extends over 16 amino acids. With 0 bases clipped from V and 3 bases from J, the junction kept 5 bases outside the gene matches. The CDR3 sequence: CASSLATSGNYNEQFF. The CDR3 DNA follows: TGTGCCAGCAGCTTGGCCACTAGCGGCAACTACAATGAGCAGTTCTTC.

The CDR3 here is CASSFKRGGNNEQFF. CDR3 in DNA: TGTGCCAGCAGCTTTAAGCGGGGGGGCAACAATGAGCAGTTCTTC. The J gene is TRBJ2-1, the V gene TRBV7-2; 10 nucleotides match TRBD2. CDR1 SGHTA and CDR2 FQGNSA come from the germline V gene. This CDR3 is 15 amino acids long. V was clipped by 3 bases and J by 5 bases; unmatched bases: 4.

V gene TRBV2 combines with J gene TRBJ1-3; perhaps TRBD1 as D (6 bases). V dropped 8 bases and J dropped 5 bases, with 13 bases sitting between them. The germline CDR1 and CDR2 sequences are SNHLY and FYNNEI. CDR3 length: 13 amino acids. DNA of the CDR3: TGTGCCAGCGGACAGCAGGGGAGAAACACCATATATTTT. It is translated as CASGQQGRNTIYF.

This chain joins TRBV6-2 or TRBV6-3 and TRBJ2-1; 10 positions agree with TRBD2. The V and J ends lost 5 bases and 2 bases, in that order; junction bases with no gene match: 6. Germline CDR1 reads MNHEY; CDR2 reads SVGEGT. The CDR3 totals 16 residues. CDR3 residues: CASSDRLAGTYNEQFF. The DNA of the CDR3 is TGTGCCAGCAGTGACCGACTAGCGGGTACCTACAATGAGCAGTTCTTC.

The rearrangement links TRBV7-9 to TRBJ2-3; a weak D match, TRBD2 (6 bases). Trimming stripped 1 base from V and 2 bases from J, with 10 bases between. The CDR3 contains 15 residues. The germline V gene has CDR1 SEHNR and CDR2 FQNEAQ (reference sequence). The CDR3 DNA is TGTGCCAGCAGCTTAGGACGGGGGTCCACAGATACGCAGTATTTT. Protein: CASSLGRGSTDTQYF.

The CDR3 reads CSDSGTGKSSYNSPLHF. The CDR3 region has the DNA TGCAGCGATTCCGGGACAGGGAAGAGCTCCTATAATTCACCCCTCCACTTT. The rearrangement links TRBV29-1 to TRBJ1-6, with 9 nucleotides matching TRBD1. V was clipped by 7 bases and J by 0 bases; unmatched bases: 10. The germline V gene has CDR1 SQVTM and CDR2 ANQGSEA. The CDR3 is made up of 17 amino acids.

This chain links TRBV2 with TRBJ1-6; 10 positions match TRBD1. V dropped 0 bases and J dropped 9; count of bases not matched to a gene: 2. The germline V gene has CDR1 SNHLY and CDR2 FYNNEI. This CDR3 spans 15 amino acids. As DNA, the CDR3 is TGTGCCAGCAGTGAAGCGCGGGACAGGGGTTCACCCCTCCACTTT. The encoded protein is CASSEARDRGSPLHF.

CDR3 nucleotides: TGTGCCAGCGGACAGCAAGAGACCCAGTACTTC. Protein sequence: CASGQQETQYF. This chain connects TRBV7-9 to TRBJ2-5; the D gene is possibly TRBD1 (6 bases). V was trimmed by 8 bases and J by 2 bases, leaving 6 bases between them. Looked up from germline, CDR1 is SEHNR and CDR2 is FQNEAQ (reference sequence). The CDR3 has 11 residues.

This chain links TRBV5-1 with TRBJ2-7; TRBD1 matches at 7 bases. The ends lost 1 base at V and 4 bases at J; junction bases unmatched: 5. Germline CDR1 and CDR2: SGHRS and YFSETQ. The CDR3 totals 14 residues. CDR3: CASSLSPGGYEQYF. CDR3 bases: TGCGCCAGCAGCTTGAGTCCAGGGGGATACGAGCAGTACTTC.

This clone was recorded once. The chain carries TRBV9 and TRBJ2-6; possibly TRBD2 for D (5 bases). CDR3 length: 16 residues. The germline CDR1 and CDR2 sequences are SGDLS and YYNGEE. V lost 4 bases to trimming and J lost 0 bases, with 11 bases between them. The CDR3: CASSPTINSGANVLTF. CDR3 sequence (DNA): TGTGCCAGCAGCCCGACTATAAACTCTGGGGCCAACGTCCTGACTTTC.

This clone was seen only once. This sequence joins TRBV7-2 and TRBJ2-7; D is possibly TRBD1 (6 bases). Trimming stripped 2 bases from V and 2 bases from J, with 19 bases between. CDR1 and CDR2 from the germline V gene are SGHTA and FQGNSA. The CDR3 runs 17 residues. The CDR3 protein is CASSLQQGSRATYEQYF. The CDR3 DNA follows: TGTGCCAGCAGCTTACAACAGGGTTCCCGGGCTACCTACGAGCAGTACTTC.

The rearrangement joins TRBV28 to TRBJ1-4, with unresolved D. Per the germline V gene, CDR1 is MDHEN and CDR2 is SYDVKM. This CDR3 is built from 12 residues. Trimming took off 2 bases at V and 7 bases at J, with 5 bases between the two ends. This CDR3 reads CASSLPSEKLFF. CDR3 bases: TGTGCCAGCAGTTTACCCAGTGAAAAACTGTTTTTT.

The chain combines TRBV30 with TRBJ1-1, with D uncertain. Germline V lookup: CDR1 GTSNPN, CDR2 SVGIG (reference sequence). CDR3 length: 13 residues. Between the trimmed V and J ends, which lost 3 bases and 0 bases, there was a span of 8 bases. The CDR3 is CAWSAGLNTEAFF. The CDR3 coding sequence is TGTGCCTGGAGCGCGGGCTTGAACACTGAAGCTTTCTTT.

J is TRBJ1-6 and V is TRBV5-1, with 7 bases aligning to TRBD1. Germline V gives CDR1 SGHRS, CDR2 YFSETQ. The CDR3 spans 15 residues. Trimming took 1 base from V and 6 from J; bases not matched to a gene: 4. The DNA for the CDR3 is TGCGCCAGCAGCTTGTCGGCAGGGGGTAATTCACCCCTCCACTTT. The encoded protein is CASSLSAGGNSPLHF.

This clone has a handful of counts. The rearrangement uses TRBV7-9 and TRBJ2-2, with D unclear. V was cut by 0 bases and J by 5 bases, with 4 bases left in between. This CDR3 has 13 amino acids. Germline V gene data show CDR1 as SEHNR and CDR2 as FQNEAQ (reference sequence). The DNA of the CDR3 is TGTGCCAGCAGCTTAGCACATACCGGGGAGCTGTTTTTT. It translates to CASSLAHTGELFF.

The chain couples TRBV7-2 to TRBJ2-7, with D unclear. Germline V gene data show CDR1 as SGHTA and CDR2 as FQGNSA. The germline V and J ends were trimmed by 1 base and 2 bases, with 9 bases remaining between them. This CDR3 has 14 residues. The CDR3 DNA follows: TGTGCCAGCAGCTTAGGCAGGCTCCCCTACGAGCAGTACTTC. It codes for CASSLGRLPYEQYF.

This clone was counted a single time. The chain carries TRBV13 and TRBJ2-7, with no clear D. The CDR3 has 15 residues. The germline V gene encodes CDR1 PRHDT and CDR2 FYEKMQ (reference sequence). Between the trimmed V and J ends, which lost 5 bases and 3 bases, there was a span of 17 bases. CDR3: CASSPSAPSRYEQYF. The CDR3 region has the DNA TGTGCCAGCAGCCCCTCAGCCCCTAGTCGCTACGAGCAGTACTTC. The full variable domain, in which reference TRBV13 and TRBJ2-7 provide the parts outside the CDR3, is AAGVIQSPRHLIKEKRETATLKCYPIPRHDTVYWYQQGPGQDPQFLISFYEKMQSDKGSIPDRFSAQQFSDYHSELNMSSLELGDSALYFCASSPSAPSRYEQYFGPGTRLTVT.

This chain uses TRBV10-3 with TRBJ2-7, with TRBD2 matching over 10 bases. Unmatched junction bases numbered 11, after V lost 0 bases and J lost 0 bases. Germline V gene sequence: CDR1 ENHRY, CDR2 SYGVKD. The CDR3 runs to 19 residues. The CDR3: CAISESTRASGSTSYEQYF. In DNA, the CDR3 is TGTGCCATCAGTGAGTCGACTCGGGCTAGCGGGAGTACCTCCTACGAGCAGTACTTC.

The chain employs TRBV6-2 or TRBV6-3 and TRBJ2-2, with no clear D. The CDR3 loop spans 14 amino acids. Germline assignment: CDR1 MNHEY and CDR2 SVGEGT. Trimming cost V 5 bases and J 6 bases, with 13 bases left between them. The CDR3: CASSNRPNSGELFF. The CDR3 coding sequence is TGTGCCAGCAGTAACCGCCCTAATTCCGGGGAGCTGTTTTTT.

The chain uses TRBV6-6 and TRBJ1-2; tentative D call: TRBD1 (6 bases). The germline V and J ends were trimmed by 0 bases and 6 bases, with 14 bases remaining between them. The CDR3 consists of 15 residues. The V gene's germline CDR1 is MNHNY and CDR2 SVGAGI (reference sequence). The CDR3 spells CASSYSRWTEDGYTF. CDR3 sequence (DNA): TGTGCCAGCAGTTACTCAAGATGGACAGAAGATGGCTACACCTTC.